A single sample gave rise to the 20 T cell receptor beta chains below, sequenced in a study of cytomegalovirus exposure and HLA in healthy donors. In the PCR, 60 Vbeta and 13 Jbeta primers were used. Repertoires were generated with immunoSEQ multiplex PCR, while TCRdb's copy carries only in-frame clones and drops some. The table has about 93,000 clones, around 84% seen once. The specimen was PBMCs. These receptors were obtained from a middle-aged woman in good health and CMV-seronegative.

The CDR3 protein is CASSLDRGGGGTQYF. Written as DNA, the CDR3 is TGTGCCAGCAGCTTGGACAGGGGAGGGGGTGGGACCCAGTACTTC. The V gene is TRBV7-2, the J gene TRBJ2-5, with 9 bases fitting TRBD1. The J segment lost 7 bases and the V segment lost 3 bases, leaving 9 bases of the junction unmatched. CDR1 is SGHTA and CDR2 is FQGNSA in the germline V gene. The CDR3 spans 15 residues. The complete variable domain, with remaining parts taken from reference TRBV7-2 and TRBJ2-5, reads GAGVSQSPSNKVTEKGKDVELRCDPISGHTALYWYRQSLGQGLEFLIYFQGNSAPDKSGLPSDRFSAERTGGSVSTLTIQRTQQEDSAVYLCASSLDRGGGGTQYFGPGTRLLVL.

The chain recombines TRBV10-3 with TRBJ1-5, with D possibly being TRBD1 (6 bases). Trimming pared 3 bases from V and 4 bases from J, leaving 13 bases between. The germline CDR1 and CDR2 sequences are ENHRY and SYGVKD. This CDR3 has 15 amino acids. The CDR3 loop is CAISEVGGGNQPQHF. The CDR3 coding sequence is TGTGCCATCAGTGAAGTAGGGGGTGGGAATCAGCCCCAGCATTTT.

This rearrangement joins TRBV28 to TRBJ1-3; TRBD1 matches at 7 bases. The CDR3 is 15 residues long. The V and J ends lost 5 bases and 4 bases, in that order; junction bases with no gene match: 8. CDR1 is MDHEN, CDR2 SYDVKM, per germline. The CDR3 sequence: CASSPPTGLGNTIYF. Written as DNA, the CDR3 is TGTGCCAGCAGTCCTCCGACAGGGTTAGGAAACACCATATATTTT.

This rearrangement joins TRBV28 to TRBJ1-5; 9 nucleotides agree with TRBD1. The trim removed 5 bases at V and 6 bases at J, leaving 5 bases unmatched. CDR3 length equals 14 residues. Germline V gene lookup returns CDR1 MDHEN and CDR2 SYDVKM. The CDR3 region is CASSIRQGGQPQHF. CDR3 bases: TGTGCCAGCAGTATACGACAGGGGGGTCAGCCCCAGCATTTT.

V usage is TRBV5-1 and J usage is TRBJ1-1, with D perhaps matching TRBD1 (5 bases). Trimming removed 0 bases at V and 1 base at J, with 10 bases between. The CDR3 totals 15 residues. CDR1 is SGHRS, CDR2 YFSETQ, per germline. CDR3 DNA sequence: TGCGCCAGCAGCTTGGCCGCAGGGAAGAACACTGAAGCTTTCTTT. Amino acid sequence: CASSLAAGKNTEAFF.

This chain links TRBV4-1 with TRBJ2-1; 12 nucleotides align to TRBD2. V lost 0 bases and J lost 4; bases outside the gene matches: 4. CDR1 is MGHRA, CDR2 YSYEKL, per germline. The CDR3 has 17 residues. The CDR3 DNA sequence: TGCGCCAGCAGCCAAGATGGACTAGCGGGGAATTACAATGAGCAGTTCTTC. It yields the protein CASSQDGLAGNYNEQFF.

This chain links TRBV6-5 with TRBJ2-3, with TRBD2 matching over 8 bases. The ends lost 9 bases at V and 3 bases at J; junction bases unmatched: 5. CDR3 length: 13 amino acids. Germline assignment: CDR1 MNHEY and CDR2 SVGAGI. The CDR3 loop is CASAGGRTDTQYF. CDR3 coding DNA: TGTGCCAGTGCGGGAGGAAGGACAGATACGCAGTATTTT.

V gene TRBV15 combines with J gene TRBJ2-1, with D possibly being TRBD2 (5 bases). CDR1 LNHNV and CDR2 YYDKDF come from the germline V gene (reference sequence). V lost 0 bases, J lost 9 bases, and 24 bases lay in between. This CDR3 has 18 residues. The CDR3 nucleotides read TGTGCCACCAGCAGAGAGTCACCCTCGAATTTAGGGAGAATTGAGCAGTTCTTC. This encodes CATSRESPSNLGRIEQFF.

The chain employs TRBV6-6 and TRBJ2-3, with TRBD1 identical over 9 bases. The CDR3 covers 13 residues. V was clipped by 3 bases and J by 9 bases; unmatched bases: 4. Germline loops: CDR1 MNHNY, CDR2 SVGAGI (reference sequence). Here the CDR3 reads CASSYSQGATQYF. The CDR3 DNA is TGTGCCAGCAGTTATTCACAGGGGGCAACGCAGTATTTT.

The gene calls are TRBV10-3 and TRBJ1-4; D is ambiguous. This CDR3 has 13 amino acids. Germline assignment: CDR1 ENHRY and CDR2 SYGVKD. Trimming removed 10 bases from V and 8 bases from J, with 17 bases in between. The CDR3 region has the DNA TGTGCCACCGCGGAGGGAGGTAGAGAAAAACTGTTTTTT. Residues: CATAEGGREKLFF.

The V and J genes are TRBV7-2 and TRBJ2-7; TRBD1 agrees at 11 bases. Germline loops: CDR1 SGHTA, CDR2 FQGNSA. The CDR3 spans 16 residues. V gave up 4 bases and J gave up 7 bases; unmatched junction bases: 12. CDR3 residues: CASSSLPGQGVGEQYF. As DNA, the CDR3 is TGTGCCAGCAGCTCGTTACCGGGACAGGGGGTGGGAGAGCAGTACTTC. Based on the CDR3 plus reference TRBV7-2 and TRBJ2-7, the full variable domain is GAGVSQSPSNKVTEKGKDVELRCDPISGHTALYWYRQSLGQGLEFLIYFQGNSAPDKSGLPSDRFSAERTGGSVSTLTIQRTQQEDSAVYLCASSSLPGQGVGEQYFGPGTRLTVT.

The rearrangement uses TRBV19 and TRBJ2-3, with 7 nucleotides matching TRBD1. CDR3 size: 14 residues. Germline trimming cut 10 bases from V and 0 bases from J; bases unmatched to any gene: 7. Germline loops: CDR1 LNHDA, CDR2 SQIVND (reference sequence). CDR3: CATNPTGSTDTQYF. DNA of the CDR3: TGTGCCACCAACCCGACAGGGAGCACAGATACGCAGTATTTT.

The table lists this clone with a few counts. The genes are TRBV4-3 and TRBJ2-1; D may be TRBD2 (6 bases). This CDR3 region has 15 residues. The germline V and J ends were trimmed by 4 bases and 5 bases, with 15 bases remaining between them. Germline V CDR1 and CDR2: LGHNA, YSLEER. In DNA form, the CDR3 reads TGCGCCAGCAGCCTCGGCCGGGCGGGAAACAATGAGCAGTTCTTC. Protein product: CASSLGRAGNNEQFF.

This chain joins TRBV19 and TRBJ2-3, with D perhaps matching TRBD2 (7 bases). CDR1 and CDR2 (germline): LNHDA, SQIVND (reference sequence). CDR3 length equals 17 residues. Trimming shortened V by 4 bases and J by 2 bases, and 19 bases separated the two germline ends. CDR3: CASSNRGGKGTTDTQYF. Written as DNA, the CDR3 is TGTGCCAGTAGTAATAGGGGGGGAAAGGGGACCACAGATACGCAGTATTTT.

This clone was found a few times. V and J are TRBV6-1 and TRBJ2-7, with D unresolved. The CDR3 has 12 amino acids. Germline values: CDR1 MNHNS, CDR2 SASEGT. V dropped 6 bases and J dropped 4 bases, with 10 bases sitting between them. The CDR3: CASRLQEYEQYF. CDR3 DNA sequence: TGTGCCAGCAGACTCCAGGAATACGAGCAGTACTTC.

This CDR3 is CSVEDLNAAGLMFNEQFF. CDR3 coding DNA: TGCAGCGTTGAAGATCTGAACGCAGCGGGATTGATGTTCAATGAGCAGTTCTTC. The chain combines TRBV29-1 with TRBJ2-1, with TRBD2 matching 7 bases. CDR3 size: 18 residues. The germline gives CDR1 SQVTM, CDR2 ANQGSEA. The V gene end was trimmed by 0 bases and the J gene end by 6 bases; junction bases not matched to a gene: 17.

This clone was seen a handful of times. The chain recombines TRBV28 with TRBJ1-4; 9 bases agree with TRBD1. This CDR3 spans 14 amino acids. Trimming removed 6 bases from V and 7 bases from J; junction bases left unmatched: 6. Germline assignment: CDR1 MDHEN and CDR2 SYDVKM. CDR3 protein: CASRRDRAFEKLFF. In DNA form, the CDR3 reads TGTGCCAGCAGGCGGGACAGGGCGTTTGAAAAACTGTTTTTT.

The chain carries TRBV10-3 and TRBJ2-3, with no clear D. The germline V gene has CDR1 ENHRY and CDR2 SYGVKD. V lost 0 bases and J 5 bases, leaving 6 bases between the germline ends. The length of the CDR3 is 13 residues. The CDR3 DNA reads as TGTGCCATCAGTGAGTCGAGAGTAGATACGCAGTATTTT. It encodes CAISESRVDTQYF.

This chain links TRBV28 with TRBJ2-5, with D possibly TRBD1 on 5 matching bases. CDR1 and CDR2 (germline): MDHEN, SYDVKM. V was shortened by 5 bases and J by 4 bases, with 14 bases between the two germline ends. This CDR3 has 14 residues. CDR3 sequence: CASSPLFQGETQYF. CDR3 in DNA: TGTGCCAGCAGTCCCCTATTTCAGGGAGAGACCCAGTACTTC.

The chain recombines TRBV18 with TRBJ1-4, with TRBD1 identical over 10 bases. The trim removed 2 bases at V and 5 bases at J, leaving 5 bases unmatched. This CDR3 has 16 amino acids. Germline assignment: CDR1 KGHSH and CDR2 LQKENI. The CDR3 DNA is TGTGCCAGCTCACCAAATAGACAGGGGGCGAATGAAAAACTGTTTTTT. As protein: CASSPNRQGANEKLFF.